This TCR beta chain stems from a study of blood T cell repertoires in COVID-19. Study overall: Samples representing acute and convalescent COVID-19 were sourced from the United States, Italy and Spain. T cells, B-cell-depleted T cells, or PBMCs provided the cDNA or gDNA that served as material.

The CDR3 runs to 17 residues. V was pared by 8 bases and J by 4 bases, with 12 bases of the junction left unmatched. Germline V lookup: CDR1 SGHTA, CDR2 FQGTGA. Authors' data handling: It was from reference gene primer amplification that nucleated cell counts were estimated. Sequencing used immunoSEQ multiplex PCR; TCRdb keeps in-frame clones, though not all of them. Clone size and V and J calls were adopted from that table, with D and trimming inferred from the DNA. The repertoire holds 300,000 to 450,000 clones, approximately 87% seen once, with approximately 1.2% in the top ten. Participants had their cohort set by participant-reported clinical history.

Sequencing was performed on PBMCs or T cells enriched from blood (not recorded which). This TCR came from a young man who had recovered from COVID-19. V usage is TRBV7-3 and J usage is TRBJ2-2, with 11 nucleotides matching TRBD2. The DNA for the CDR3 is TGTGCCAGCTCCCTGGTAGCGGGGGGGCGGGGCACCGGGGAGCTGTTTTTT. This translates into CASSLVAGGRGTGELFF.